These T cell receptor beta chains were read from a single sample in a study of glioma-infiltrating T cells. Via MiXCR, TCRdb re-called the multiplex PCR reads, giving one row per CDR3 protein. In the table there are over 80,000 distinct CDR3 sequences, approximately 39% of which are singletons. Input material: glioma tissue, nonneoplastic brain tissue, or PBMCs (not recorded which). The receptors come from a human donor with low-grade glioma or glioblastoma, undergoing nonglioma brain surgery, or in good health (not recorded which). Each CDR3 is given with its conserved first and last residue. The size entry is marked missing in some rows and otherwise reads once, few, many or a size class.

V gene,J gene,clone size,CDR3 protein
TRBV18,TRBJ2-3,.,CASIPRDRGPDTQYF
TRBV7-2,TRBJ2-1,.,CASSLRLAGGGYEQFF
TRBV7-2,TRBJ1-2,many,CASSPPTGITRVGGYTF
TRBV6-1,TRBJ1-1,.,CAMGDRADGENTEAFF
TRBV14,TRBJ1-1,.,CASSQEWGGTEAFF
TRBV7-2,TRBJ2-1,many,CASSLVISANNEQFF
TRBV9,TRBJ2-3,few,CASSGGNSLDTQYF
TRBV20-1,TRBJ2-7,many,CSGLDRLGGDNEQYF
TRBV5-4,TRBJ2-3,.,CAISLEPLDTQSF
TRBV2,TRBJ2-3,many,CASSVPGVSTDTQYF
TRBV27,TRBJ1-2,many,CASSLKGYYGYTF
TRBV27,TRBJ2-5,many,CASSRPGGKETQYF
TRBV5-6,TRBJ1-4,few,CASSLYRQDNEKLFF
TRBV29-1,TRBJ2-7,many,CSVGLAGGHEQYF
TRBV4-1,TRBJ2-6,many,CASSQEGSGANVLTF
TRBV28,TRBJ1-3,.,CASSLIGQGAGNTIYF
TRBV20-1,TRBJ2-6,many,CSATMRGVPSGANVLTF
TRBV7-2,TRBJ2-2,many,CASSPDFDTGELFF
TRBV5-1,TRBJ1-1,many,CASSLSQGPTEAFF
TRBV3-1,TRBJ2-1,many,CASSQETENYNEQFF
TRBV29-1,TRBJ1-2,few,CSAGGGLGYGYTF
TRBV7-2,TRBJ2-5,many,CASSPRQLRETQYF
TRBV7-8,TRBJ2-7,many,CASSSPGQGGEQHF
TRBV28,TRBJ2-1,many,CASRGQGAYEQFF
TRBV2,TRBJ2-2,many,CASSAAGLANTGELFF
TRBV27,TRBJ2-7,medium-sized,CASSSSAGTVSF
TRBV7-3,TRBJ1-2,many,CASSSVAGQPYGYTF
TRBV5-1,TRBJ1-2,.,CASSEDCDTELDGCTF
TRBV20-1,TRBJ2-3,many,CSASPDRFDTDTQYF
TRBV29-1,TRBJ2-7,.,CSVEDWAKNGQYF
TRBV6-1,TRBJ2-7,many,CASRGTSPAEQYF
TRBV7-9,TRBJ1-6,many,CASSPISVLSRGDSPLHF
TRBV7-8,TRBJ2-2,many,CASSQAGYTGELFF
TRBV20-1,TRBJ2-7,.,CSATGTGGFGDEQYF
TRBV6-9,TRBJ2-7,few,CASSYLSPPSEQYF
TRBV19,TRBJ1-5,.,CASSIDRSQPQHF
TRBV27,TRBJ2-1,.,CASSLRWLAGGYNEQFF
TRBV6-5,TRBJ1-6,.,CASSYSRSGTEGNSPLRF
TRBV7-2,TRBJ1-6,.,CDSSLSGTGNNSPLHF
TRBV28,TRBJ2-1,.,CASRDRGRNEQFF
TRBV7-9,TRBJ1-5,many,CASSAGNNQPQHF
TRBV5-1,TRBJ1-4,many,CASSLTGKGTNEKLFF
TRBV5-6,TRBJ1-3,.,CASSGGLISGNTIYF
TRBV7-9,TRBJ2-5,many,CASSSTKKYQETQYF
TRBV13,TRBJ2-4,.,CASSIQGWGGAKNIQYF
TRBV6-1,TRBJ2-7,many,CASSSNSYEQYF
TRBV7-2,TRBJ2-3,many,CASSFGHTDTQYF